The rows below give T cell receptor beta chains drawn from one sample of a study of blood T cell repertoires in COVID-19. Some clones are missing from TCRdb's copy, which holds only in-frame ones; the method was immunoSEQ multiplex PCR. The sample gives some 50,000 clones, 90% of which show up once; 5.5% to 7.5% is in the top ten. What was sequenced was peripheral blood. The receptor source for this set is a man aged 35 to 55 with acute or convalescent COVID-19. Each CDR3 is given with its conserved first and last residue. Fields, in order: V gene, D gene, clone size, J gene, CDR3 protein, CDR3 DNA. The D gene is left open where the match is weak. Expanded clones are given a class, and other clones once, few, many or no size at all.

V gene: TRBV1; D gene: -; clone size: -; J gene: TRBJ2-5; CDR3 protein: CTSSQDRRDRGRETQYF; CDR3 DNA: TGCACCAGCAGCCAAGACCGCCGGGACAGGGGGCGAGAGACCCAGTACTTC
V gene: TRBV3-1/TRBV3-2; D gene: TRBD1; clone size: -; J gene: TRBJ1-6; CDR3 protein: CASSHWDRRNSPLHF; CDR3 DNA: TGTGCCAGCAGCCACTGGGACAGACGAAATTCACCCCTCCACTTT
V gene: TRBV29-1; D gene: TRBD2; clone size: -; J gene: TRBJ2-2; CDR3 protein: CSVAARGTGTSGLTGELFF; CDR3 DNA: TGCAGCGTGGCGGCAAGGGGAACCGGGACTAGCGGCCTCACCGGGGAGCTGTTTTTT
V gene: TRBV19; D gene: -; clone size: -; J gene: TRBJ1-5; CDR3 protein: CASNRVGVTKDQPQHF; CDR3 DNA: TGTGCCAGTAACCGGGTAGGGGTGACAAAAGATCAGCCCCAGCATTTT
V gene: TRBV7-9; D gene: TRBD1; clone size: -; J gene: TRBJ1-4; CDR3 protein: CASSLEGNRGNEKLFF; CDR3 DNA: TGTGCCAGCAGCTTAGAAGGGAACAGGGGAAATGAAAAACTGTTTTTT
V gene: TRBV5-6; D gene: TRBD2; clone size: -; J gene: TRBJ2-1; CDR3 protein: CASSPPAGTSGRYEQFF; CDR3 DNA: TGTGCCAGCAGCCCTCCGGCCGGGACTAGCGGGAGGTATGAGCAGTTCTTC
V gene: TRBV27; D gene: -; clone size: -; J gene: TRBJ1-1; CDR3 protein: CASSLNMNTEAFF; CDR3 DNA: TGTGCCAGCAGTCTGAACATGAACACTGAAGCTTTCTTT
V gene: TRBV7-8; D gene: TRBD2; clone size: once; J gene: TRBJ2-5; CDR3 protein: CATMGLAGGETQYF; CDR3 DNA: TGTGCCACCATGGGACTAGCGGGAGGAGAGACCCAGTACTTC
V gene: TRBV6-4; D gene: TRBD1; clone size: -; J gene: TRBJ1-1; CDR3 protein: CASSDSHRGLSTEAFF; CDR3 DNA: TGTGCCAGCAGTGACTCGCACAGGGGGTTGAGCACTGAAGCTTTCTTT
V gene: TRBV4-2; D gene: TRBD2; clone size: -; J gene: TRBJ2-5; CDR3 protein: CASSPIAGGETQYF; CDR3 DNA: TGTGCCAGCAGCCCCATAGCGGGAGGAGAGACCCAGTACTTC
V gene: TRBV7-9; D gene: TRBD2; clone size: -; J gene: TRBJ2-2; CDR3 protein: CASSLWREGRGGELFF; CDR3 DNA: TGTGCCAGCAGCTTATGGCGGGAGGGCCGCGGCGGGGAGCTGTTTTTT
V gene: TRBV5-4; D gene: -; clone size: few; J gene: TRBJ2-5; CDR3 protein: CASSPDVRGQETQYF; CDR3 DNA: TGTGCCAGCAGCCCGGACGTACGGGGACAAGAGACCCAGTACTTC
V gene: TRBV4-2; D gene: TRBD2; clone size: -; J gene: TRBJ2-7; CDR3 protein: CASKEAARGGEQYF; CDR3 DNA: TGTGCCAGCAAGGAGGCCGCGCGGGGGGGCGAGCAGTACTTC
V gene: TRBV12-3/TRBV12-4; D gene: -; clone size: -; J gene: TRBJ2-7; CDR3 protein: CASSLNGLYEQYF; CDR3 DNA: TGTGCCAGCAGTTTAAACGGACTCTACGAGCAGTACTTC
V gene: TRBV30; D gene: -; clone size: -; J gene: TRBJ2-2; CDR3 protein: CAWTSFTGELFF; CDR3 DNA: TGTGCCTGGACTAGCTTCACCGGGGAGCTGTTTTTT
V gene: TRBV11-2; D gene: TRBD1; clone size: -; J gene: TRBJ1-4; CDR3 protein: CASSPDRGLYSNEKLFF; CDR3 DNA: TGTGCCAGCAGCCCCGACAGGGGGCTGTATTCTAATGAAAAACTGTTTTTT
V gene: TRBV11-2; D gene: -; clone size: -; J gene: TRBJ2-7; CDR3 protein: CASSSPNTHYEQYF; CDR3 DNA: TGTGCCAGCAGCTCCCCCAATACTCACTACGAGCAGTACTTC
V gene: TRBV7-2; D gene: TRBD2; clone size: -; J gene: TRBJ2-5; CDR3 protein: CASSPLGEGRGTQYF; CDR3 DNA: TGTGCCAGCAGCCCCCTCGGGGAGGGGCGGGGGACCCAGTACTTC
V gene: TRBV10-3; D gene: -; clone size: -; J gene: TRBJ1-3; CDR3 protein: CATLDNHSGNTIYF; CDR3 DNA: TGTGCCACCCTGGACAACCACTCTGGAAACACCATATATTTT
V gene: TRBV15; D gene: -; clone size: -; J gene: TRBJ1-1; CDR3 protein: CATSIAGNTEAFF; CDR3 DNA: TGTGCCACCAGCATTGCGGGGAACACTGAAGCTTTCTTT
V gene: TRBV6-4; D gene: TRBD2; clone size: -; J gene: TRBJ2-1; CDR3 protein: CASSDRGRDYNEQFF; CDR3 DNA: TGTGCCAGCAGTGATCGCGGGAGAGATTACAATGAGCAGTTCTTC
V gene: TRBV30; D gene: TRBD2; clone size: -; J gene: TRBJ2-3; CDR3 protein: CAWSVRPFGLAGITDTQYF; CDR3 DNA: TGTGCCTGGAGTGTCCGACCCTTCGGACTAGCGGGTATAACAGATACGCAGTATTTT
V gene: TRBV5-1; D gene: TRBD2; clone size: -; J gene: TRBJ2-1; CDR3 protein: CASSPGLATYNEQFF; CDR3 DNA: TGCGCCAGCAGCCCGGGACTAGCGACATACAATGAGCAGTTCTTC
V gene: TRBV24-1; D gene: TRBD1; clone size: -; J gene: TRBJ2-5; CDR3 protein: CATSDPIGQGQETQYF; CDR3 DNA: TGTGCCACCAGTGATCCCATCGGACAGGGACAAGAGACCCAGTACTTC
V gene: TRBV10-1; D gene: TRBD1; clone size: -; J gene: TRBJ2-5; CDR3 protein: CASSSGTGSETQYF; CDR3 DNA: TGCGCCAGCAGCTCCGGGACAGGGAGCGAGACCCAGTACTTC